This T cell receptor (beta chain) was recorded in a study of T cells in Graves' hyperthyroidism and ophthalmopathy. RNA transcripts yielded amplified TCR beta CDR3 regions. The TCR CDR3 was amplified in a first-round RT-PCR using the HTBI primer set. From the multiplex PCR reads, TCRdb called clonotypes with MiXCR, one entry per CDR3 protein. The table shows more than 300,000 distinct CDR3 sequences, with approximately 18% occurring only once. On the basis of clinical symptoms, serum thyroxine and TRAb, thyroid ultrasound and orbital computed tomography, diagnoses were made. The CDR3 consists of 15 residues. Germline CDR1 reads MGHRA; CDR2 reads YSYEKL. V gave up 6 bases and J gave up 0 bases, with 9 bases separating them.

Sequenced: blood. The rearrangement joins TRBV4-1 to TRBJ2-6; D not certain. This receptor was identified in a man between 18 and 35 years old with Graves' ophthalmopathy. In DNA, the CDR3 is TGCGCCAGCAGGGCTTCCGGCTCTGGGGCCAACGTCCTGACTTTC. Amino acids: CASRASGSGANVLTF.